This is a list of T cell receptor beta chains from one sample in a study of shared clonotypes between healthy human individuals. TCRdb's table, derived via immunoSEQ multiplex PCR, lists solely in-frame clones and lacks some. The sample lists some 480,000 clones; 79% were seen once. Source material: PBMCs. These receptors all come from a woman in her 40s in good health. Some clones in this sample may be carry-over from other donors' samples. Each CDR3 is given with its conserved first and last residue. D genes are given only for firm matches. The listing skips clone size in some rows; elsewhere it reads once, few, many or a size class.

d_call clone_size j_call v_call cdr3_length cdr3_aa cdr3_nt
- once TRBJ1-4 TRBV2 13 CASSQQGSRKLFF TGTGCCAGCAGTCAACAGGGTTCACGAAAACTGTTTTTT
- - TRBJ2-3 TRBV4-3 15 CASSQNSISTDTQYF TGCGCCAGCAGCCAAAACAGCATTAGCACAGATACGCAGTATTTT
- - TRBJ2-7 TRBV6-1 14 CASSEAGPVDEQYF TGTGCCAGCAGTGAAGCAGGGCCCGTCGACGAGCAGTACTTC
TRBD1 few TRBJ1-2 TRBV5-1 17 CASSLAPGTGLNYGYTF TGCGCCAGCAGCTTGGCCCCGGGGACAGGACTCAACTATGGCTACACCTTC
- - TRBJ2-2 TRBV4-1 15 CASSQRAQVVGELFF TGCGCCAGCAGCCAACGGGCCCAGGTGGTCGGGGAGCTGTTTTTT
- - TRBJ1-3 TRBV28 12 CASMGVGNTIYF TGTGCCAGCATGGGGGTCGGAAACACCATATATTTT
TRBD1 - TRBJ1-3 TRBV19 15 CASRHDRVSGNTIYF TGTGCCAGTCGCCACGACAGGGTCTCTGGAAACACCATATATTTT
TRBD1 - TRBJ2-7 TRBV28 16 CASSLTGQASGYEQYF TGTGCCAGCAGTTTAACGGGACAGGCCTCCGGCTACGAGCAGTACTTC
TRBD2 - TRBJ2-3 TRBV5-4 15 CASSGKLAGIDTQYF TGTGCCAGCAGCGGAAAACTAGCGGGAATTGATACGCAGTATTTT
- - TRBJ1-2 TRBV7-9 12 CASSLDTYGYTF TGTGCCAGCAGCTTAGATACCTATGGCTACACCTTC
TRBD2 - TRBJ2-2 TRBV7-2 16 CASSFGAGGPTGELFF TGTGCCAGCAGCTTCGGGGCGGGAGGGCCCACCGGGGAGCTGTTTTTT
- - TRBJ1-5 TRBV7-2 14 CASSLGSGNQPQHF TGTGCCAGCAGCTTAGGTTCTGGGAATCAGCCCCAGCATTTT
TRBD2 few TRBJ2-7 TRBV7-9 16 CASSSLGRGATYEQYF TGTGCCAGCAGCTCCCTTGGGCGGGGGGCGACCTACGAGCAGTACTTC
- - TRBJ2-1 TRBV6-1 13 CASRGSSYNEQFF TGTGCCAGCAGGGGGAGCTCCTACAATGAGCAGTTCTTC
TRBD1 - TRBJ2-1 TRBV5-5 17 CASTAPSGTGEYNEQFF TGTGCCAGCACCGCACCATCCGGGACAGGAGAATACAATGAGCAGTTCTTC
TRBD1 - TRBJ1-5 TRBV7-9 17 CASSPGTGTVVDQPQHF TGTGCCAGCAGCCCAGGGACAGGGACGGTGGTGGATCAGCCCCAGCATTTT
TRBD1 - TRBJ1-4 TRBV6-1 14 CASSPDRVREKLFF TGTGCCAGCAGCCCCGACAGGGTTCGGGAAAAACTGTTTTTT
- - TRBJ2-5 TRBV19 12 CASSIEGGTQYF TGTGCCAGTAGTATAGAGGGAGGGACCCAGTACTTC
- - TRBJ1-3 TRBV25-1 14 CASSRGAVRNTIYF TGTGCCAGCAGCAGAGGTGCGGTAAGAAACACCATATATTTT
- - TRBJ2-2 TRBV5-4 16 CASSFPGSANTGELFF TGTGCCAGCAGCTTCCCGGGTAGCGCGAACACCGGGGAGCTGTTTTTT
- - TRBJ1-2 TRBV28 15 CASSLNRGAGFGYTF TGTGCCAGCAGTTTAAATCGGGGGGCAGGGTTCGGCTACACCTTC
- - TRBJ2-7 TRBV29-1 12 CSVEGRTLEQYF TGCAGCGTTGAAGGGCGGACCCTGGAGCAGTACTTC
- - TRBJ2-5 TRBV7-3 16 CASSPLGGGGEETQYF TGTGCCAGCAGCCCCCTGGGGGGGGGCGGCGAAGAGACCCAGTACTTC
- - TRBJ2-6 TRBV30 15 CAWALQGGGANVLTF TGTGCCTGGGCCCTCCAGGGGGGTGGGGCCAACGTCCTGACTTTC
- - TRBJ2-5 TRBV21-1 15 CASSKGWAGMETQYF TGTGCCAGCAGCAAAGGGTGGGCAGGGATGGAGACCCAGTACTTC
- few TRBJ2-1 TRBV4-3 13 CASSQTLYNEQFF TGCGCCAGCAGCCAAACATTGTACAATGAGCAGTTCTTC
- - TRBJ2-6 TRBV10-3 17 CAISESIVGSGANVLTF TGTGCCATCAGTGAGTCGATTGTCGGCTCTGGGGCCAACGTCCTGACTTTC
- - TRBJ1-1 TRBV6-5 14 CASSQQGFGTEAFF TGTGCCAGCAGCCAACAGGGATTTGGGACTGAAGCTTTCTTT
TRBD2 - TRBJ2-7 TRBV29-1 14 CSVEISGRRAEQYF TGCAGCGTTGAAATTAGCGGGAGACGGGCCGAGCAGTACTTC
- - TRBJ2-6 TRBV7-9 16 CASSLPGGSGANVLTF TGTGCCAGCAGCTTACCCGGGGGTTCTGGGGCCAACGTCCTGACTTTC
TRBD1 - TRBJ1-1 TRBV23-1 19 CASSQSVGQGLHFRAEAFF TGCGCCAGCAGTCAATCAGTTGGACAGGGACTTCACTTTAGGGCTGAAGCTTTCTTT
TRBD1 - TRBJ2-7 TRBV19 13 CASAGQGDGEQYF TGTGCCAGCGCTGGACAGGGGGACGGCGAGCAGTACTTC
- - TRBJ2-4 TRBV21-1 13 CASSKWAKNIQYF TGTGCCAGCAGCAAATGGGCCAAAAACATTCAGTACTTC
TRBD2 once TRBJ2-5 TRBV5-4 15 CASGSIAGHQETQYF TGTGCCAGCGGATCAATAGCGGGGCACCAAGAGACCCAGTACTTC
TRBD2 - TRBJ2-3 TRBV7-2 19 CASSLGTLAGGHGADTQYF TGTGCCAGCAGTTTGGGGACCTTAGCGGGAGGTCACGGAGCAGATACGCAGTATTTT
TRBD1 - TRBJ2-3 TRBV30 16 CAWSARDRGWEDTQYF TGTGCCTGGAGTGCACGGGACAGGGGGTGGGAAGATACGCAGTATTTT
TRBD1 - TRBJ2-7 TRBV27 13 CASRRTGAYEQYF TGTGCCAGCAGACGGACAGGGGCGTACGAGCAGTACTTC
- - TRBJ2-1 TRBV9 15 CASSVAGEYGNEQFF TGTGCCAGCAGCGTAGCTGGGGAGTATGGTAATGAGCAGTTCTTC
- - TRBJ1-2 TRBV5-1 15 CASSLGQPQSYGYTF TGCGCCAGCAGCTTGGGACAGCCTCAGTCTTATGGCTACACCTTC
- - TRBJ1-1 TRBV5-8 16 CASSLAWQGPNTEAFF TGTGCCAGCAGCTTGGCCTGGCAGGGACCGAACACTGAAGCTTTCTTT
- once TRBJ2-2 TRBV19 13 CATRQAGTGELFF TGTGCCACCAGACAGGCCGGCACCGGGGAGCTGTTTTTT
TRBD2 few TRBJ2-1 TRBV27 16 CASSSGTSGIRDEQFF TGTGCCAGCAGTTCCGGGACTAGCGGGATTCGGGATGAGCAGTTCTTC
TRBD1 - TRBJ2-3 TRBV7-9 15 CASSVGTGGGDTQYF TGTGCCAGCAGCGTCGGGACAGGGGGAGGCGATACGCAGTATTTT
TRBD1 once TRBJ2-7 TRBV6-5 14 CASSYDRAPYEQYF TGTGCCAGCAGTTACGACAGGGCTCCCTACGAGCAGTACTTC
TRBD2 - TRBJ2-4 TRBV4-1 17 CASSQGSGGGAKNIQYF TGCGCCAGCAGCCAAGGTTCGGGCGGGGGAGCCAAAAACATTCAGTACTTC
- - TRBJ1-4 TRBV30 8 CAWLALFF TGTGCCTGGTTAGCACTGTTTTTT
TRBD1 once TRBJ1-1 TRBV2 14 CASNMGQGRTEAFF TGTGCCAGCAATATGGGACAGGGAAGGACTGAAGCTTTCTTT